This T cell receptor (beta chain) was observed in a study of T cells in Graves' hyperthyroidism and ophthalmopathy. CDR1 is SQVTM and CDR2 is ANQGSEA in the germline V gene. With V trimmed by 4 bases and J by 7 bases, 12 bases remained unmatched. This CDR3 contains 16 residues. Amplification of TCR beta CDR3 regions used RNA as the template. When the TCR CDR3 underwent first-round RT-PCR, the HTBI primer set was used. One entry per CDR3 protein, called by TCRdb with MiXCR from the multiplex PCR reads. In the table there are 450,000 to 500,000 distinct CDR3 sequences, approximately 22% of which are singletons. Whole-study results and caveats: A model of 13 V-J pairs discriminated ophthalmopathy from stable hyperthyroidism. Ophthalmopathy was predicted by the model a median of 6.5 months ahead of onset. Most thyroid clonotypes that were expanded above 0.001 also turned up in blood.

This clonotype has ten or more counts. The antigen remains undetermined. This sequence was found in a woman in her 70s with Graves' ophthalmopathy. Source material: blood. This chain links TRBV29-1 with TRBJ2-1; TRBD1 aligns across 11 bases. The CDR3 loop reads CSVVVSGTGGRNEQFF. CDR3 in DNA: TGCAGCGTTGTCGTATCCGGGACAGGGGGGAGGAATGAGCAGTTCTTC.